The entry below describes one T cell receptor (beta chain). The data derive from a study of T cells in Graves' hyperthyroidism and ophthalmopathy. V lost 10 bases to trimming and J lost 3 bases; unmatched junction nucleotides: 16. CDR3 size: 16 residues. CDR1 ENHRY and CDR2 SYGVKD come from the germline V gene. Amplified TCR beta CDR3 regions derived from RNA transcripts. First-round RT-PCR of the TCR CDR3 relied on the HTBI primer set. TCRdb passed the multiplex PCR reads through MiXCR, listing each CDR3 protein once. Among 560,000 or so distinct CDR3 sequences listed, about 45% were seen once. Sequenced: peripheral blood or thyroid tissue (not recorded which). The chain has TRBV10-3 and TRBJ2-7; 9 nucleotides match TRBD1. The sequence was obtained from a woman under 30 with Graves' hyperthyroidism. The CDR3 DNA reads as TGTGCCAGCAGCGGCCAGGGGGACAGGGAAATCTACGAGCAGTACTTC. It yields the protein CASSGQGDREIYEQYF.